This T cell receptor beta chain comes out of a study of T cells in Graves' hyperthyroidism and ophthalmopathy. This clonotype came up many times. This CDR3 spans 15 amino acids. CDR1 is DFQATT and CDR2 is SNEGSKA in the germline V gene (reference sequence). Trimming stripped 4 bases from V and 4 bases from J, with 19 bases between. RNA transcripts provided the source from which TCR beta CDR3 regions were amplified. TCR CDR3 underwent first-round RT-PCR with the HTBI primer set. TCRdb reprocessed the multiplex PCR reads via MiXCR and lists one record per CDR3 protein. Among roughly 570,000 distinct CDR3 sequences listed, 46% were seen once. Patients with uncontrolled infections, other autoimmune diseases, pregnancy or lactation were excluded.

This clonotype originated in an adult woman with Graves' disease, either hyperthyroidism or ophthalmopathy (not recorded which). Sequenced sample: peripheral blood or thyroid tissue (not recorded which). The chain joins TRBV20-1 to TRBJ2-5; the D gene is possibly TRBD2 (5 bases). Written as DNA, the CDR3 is TGCAGTGCTAAGGATTCACAACGGGGTGGAGAGACCCAGTACTTC. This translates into CSAKDSQRGGETQYF.